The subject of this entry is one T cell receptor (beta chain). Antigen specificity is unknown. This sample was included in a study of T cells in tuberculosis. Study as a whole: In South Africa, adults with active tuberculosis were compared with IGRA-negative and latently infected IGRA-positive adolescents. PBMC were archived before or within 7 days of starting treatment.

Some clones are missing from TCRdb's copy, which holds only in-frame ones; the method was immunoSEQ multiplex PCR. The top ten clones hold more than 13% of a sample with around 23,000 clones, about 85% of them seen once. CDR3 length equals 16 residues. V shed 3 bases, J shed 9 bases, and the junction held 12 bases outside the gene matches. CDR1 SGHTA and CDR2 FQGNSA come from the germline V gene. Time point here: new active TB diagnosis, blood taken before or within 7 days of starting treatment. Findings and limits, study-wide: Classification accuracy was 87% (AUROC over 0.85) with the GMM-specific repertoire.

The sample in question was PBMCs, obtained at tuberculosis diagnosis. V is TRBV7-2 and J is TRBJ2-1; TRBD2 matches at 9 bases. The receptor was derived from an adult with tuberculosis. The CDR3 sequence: CASSFPSGGGAGEQFF. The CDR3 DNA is TGTGCCAGCAGCTTCCCTTCCGGCGGGGGGGCAGGTGAGCAGTTCTTC.